This T cell receptor beta chain was identified in a study of cytomegalovirus exposure and HLA in healthy donors. All the people who gave samples were healthy bone marrow donors. Notes on the study in general: A prior analysis recorded that most TCR beta V segments were productive about 90% or about 30% of the time. In a later analysis, TCR beta V- and J-gene trimming showed a link to a missense DCLRE1C variant. Later analysis indicated greater clonal expansion among HLA-associated TCR beta chains than among equally common other chains.

This clone showed up just once. Its cognate antigen is unknown. V dropped 4 bases and J dropped 3; count of bases not matched to a gene: 16. Germline CDR1 reads SGHTS; CDR2 reads YDEGEE. This CDR3 has 20 amino acids. In the PCR, 60 Vbeta and 13 Jbeta primers were used. Clones were read by immunoSEQ multiplex PCR, and TCRdb kept only the in-frame ones, dropping some. The table lists about 140,000 clones, approximately 80% of them singletons. Sequenced: PBMCs. The chain combines TRBV5-8 with TRBJ2-3; TRBD2 agrees at 14 bases. The receptor's source is a female donor in good health and CMV-seronegative. The CDR3 loop is CASSSLIRGTSGSKTDTQYF. CDR3 DNA: TGTGCCAGCAGCAGCTTAATTCGGGGGACTAGCGGGAGTAAGACAGATACGCAGTATTTT.